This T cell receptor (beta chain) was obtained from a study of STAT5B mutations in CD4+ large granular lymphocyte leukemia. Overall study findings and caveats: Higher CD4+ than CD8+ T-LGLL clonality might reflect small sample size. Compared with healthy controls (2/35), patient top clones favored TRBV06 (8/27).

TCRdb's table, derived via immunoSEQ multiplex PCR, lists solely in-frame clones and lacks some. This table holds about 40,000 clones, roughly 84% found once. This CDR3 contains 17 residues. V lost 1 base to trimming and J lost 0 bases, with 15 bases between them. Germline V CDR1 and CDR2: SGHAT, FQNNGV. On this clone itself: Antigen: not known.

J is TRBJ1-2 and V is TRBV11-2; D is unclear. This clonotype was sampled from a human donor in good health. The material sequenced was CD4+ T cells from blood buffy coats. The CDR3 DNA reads TGTGCCAGCAGCTTAGCTGGATCCCCAAGCACTAACTATGGCTACACCTTC. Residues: CASSLAGSPSTNYGYTF.